These 12 T cell receptor beta chains originate from one sample sequenced in a study of T-cell memory formation after mild COVID-19. MiXCR, applied by TCRdb to the 5' RACE reads, yields one record per CDR3 protein. The table has more than 450,000 distinct CDR3 sequences, roughly 18% seen once. Sequenced: PBMCs or a T cell subset sorted from them (not recorded which). The receptors come from an adult woman who had mild COVID-19 (a few samples of this study predate the infection). Cell type and time point are not known.

The chain couples TRBV7-9 to TRBJ2-7; D is ambiguous. CDR1 is SEHNR, CDR2 FQNEAQ, per germline (reference sequence). V shed 5 bases and J shed 1 base, with 15 bases lying between them. This CDR3 comprises 15 residues. DNA for the CDR3: TGTGCCAGCAGCGGGTGGCACGGAACTTCCTACGAGCAGTACTTC. Its protein is CASSGWHGTSYEQYF.

This clonotype showed up just a few times. V gene TRBV24-1 combines with J gene TRBJ1-1, with D possibly being TRBD1 (6 bases). V gave up 1 base and J gave up 6 bases, with 8 bases separating them. CDR3 length equals 13 residues. The germline V gene encodes CDR1 KGHDR and CDR2 SFDVKD. CDR3 bases: TGTGCCACCAGTGATTTCCCAGGGGCTGAAGCTTTCTTT. Translated: CATSDFPGAEAFF.

This clonotype was counted at least ten times. V usage is TRBV12-3 or TRBV12-4 and J usage is TRBJ2-7, with D perhaps matching TRBD2 (5 bases). V lost 4 bases, J lost 0 bases, and 10 bases lay in between. The CDR3 length is 14 residues. CDR3: CASSSGVSSYEQYF. In DNA, the CDR3 is TGTGCCAGCAGTTCCGGGGTCAGCTCCTACGAGCAGTACTTC.

This clonotype was observed a few times. The chain recombines TRBV4-2 with TRBJ2-1; TRBD2 agrees at 14 bases. The J segment lost 6 bases and the V segment lost 3 bases, leaving 4 bases of the junction unmatched. Germline V gene sequence: CDR1 LGHNA, CDR2 YNFKEQ. The CDR3 covers 16 residues. The CDR3 loop is CASSQGLAGVGNEQFF. The CDR3 region has the DNA TGTGCCAGCAGCCAGGGACTAGCGGGAGTGGGCAATGAGCAGTTCTTC.

The chain couples TRBV2 to TRBJ2-1, with 9 bases matching TRBD1. This CDR3 has 15 amino acids. Germline trimming cut 6 bases from V and 4 bases from J; bases unmatched to any gene: 7. CDR1 is SNHLY, CDR2 FYNNEI, per germline. The CDR3 DNA reads as TGTGCCAGCAGCCCCGGGACAGGGCTATACAATGAGCAGTTCTTC. Its protein is CASSPGTGLYNEQFF.

The V gene is TRBV11-2, the J gene TRBJ2-5; TRBD1 is a possible D gene (5 bases). This CDR3 region has 14 residues. Per germline, CDR1 SGHAT and CDR2 FQNNGV. The germline V and J ends were trimmed by 1 base and 3 bases, with 9 bases remaining between them. CDR3 DNA: TGTGCCAGCAGCTTAGCGTCAGGGAAAGAGACCCAGTACTTC. This gives the protein CASSLASGKETQYF.

This clonotype was detected a few times. A junction boundary mismatches the germline segment, possibly from a read error. The CDR3 region is CASSAGTSGAVF. The CDR3 nucleotides are TGTGCCAGCAGCGCCGGGACTAGCGGAGCGGTTTTT. The rearrangement links TRBV7-6 to TRBJ2-3, with 11 bases that match TRBD2. Germline CDR1 SGHVS, CDR2 FNYEAQ. The CDR3 covers 12 residues. Full variable domain (rest looked up from reference TRBV7-6 and TRBJ2-3): GAGVSQSPRYKVTKRGQDVALRCDPISGHVSLYWYRQALGQGPEFLTYFNYEAQQDKSGLPNDRFSAERPEGSISTLTIQRTEQRDSAMYRCASSAGTSGAVFGPGTRLTVL.

This clonotype came up a few times. V and J are TRBV6-5 and TRBJ1-1, with D perhaps TRBD1 (5 bases). Trimming took 6 bases from V and 4 from J, leaving 15 bases between them. Germline loops: CDR1 MNHEY, CDR2 SVGAGI. This CDR3 is 14 amino acids long. The DNA of the CDR3 is TGTGCCAGCAGGGTAGAGTTCCAGGGCACTGAAGCTTTCTTT. Amino acids: CASRVEFQGTEAFF.

This clonotype has more than one count but fewer than ten. This may arise from a read error, as a much more abundant clone is one base away. The V and J genes are TRBV12-3 or TRBV12-4 and TRBJ2-7; possibly TRBD2 for D (5 bases). V lost 3 bases and J 2 bases, leaving 14 bases between the germline ends. The CDR3 sequence is 15 residues long. DNA for the CDR3: TGTGCCAGCAGTTTTTCGGGATCAGCCACCTACGAGCAGTACTTC. Protein product: CASSFSGSATYEQYF.

The chain carries TRBV11-2 and TRBJ2-5, with D unclear. The V gene's germline CDR1 is SGHAT and CDR2 FQNNGV. Trimming removed 2 bases at V and 2 bases at J, with 12 bases between. This CDR3 has 15 residues. This chain's CDR3 is CASSLRLSSQETQYF. DNA for the CDR3: TGTGCCAGCAGCTTAAGGCTGAGTTCGCAAGAGACCCAGTACTTC.

The chain couples TRBV6-6 to TRBJ1-2; TRBD1 matches at 7 bases. This CDR3 contains 14 residues. The trim removed 2 bases at V and 3 bases at J, leaving 3 bases unmatched. Looked up from germline, CDR1 is MNHNY and CDR2 is SVGAGI (reference sequence). CDR3 protein: CASSYPQGDYGYTF. Here the CDR3 DNA reads TGTGCCAGCAGTTACCCCCAGGGGGACTATGGCTACACCTTC.

V usage is TRBV7-3 and J usage is TRBJ2-3; weak D call: TRBD2 (6 bases). The germline V gene has CDR1 SGHTA and CDR2 FQGTGA. The CDR3 length is 17 residues. V was cut by 0 bases and J by 0 bases, with 13 bases left in between. The CDR3 loop is CASSLTFSRGSTDTQYF. CDR3 DNA: TGTGCCAGCAGCTTAACGTTTTCGCGGGGCAGCACAGATACGCAGTATTTT.